This T cell receptor (beta chain) originates from a study of metastatic and nonmetastatic thyroid tumors. For the study at large: Across blood and tumor or nodule tissue, repertoires from malignant and benign thyroid patients were compared with one another. Whole-study findings and limits: The study reportedly found significantly higher TCR beta diversity in malignant thyroid tumors than benign nodules, in blood and tumor.

This CDR3 comprises 14 residues. CDR1 and CDR2 (germline): LNHDA, SQIVND (reference sequence). J lost 4 bases, V lost 6 bases, and 6 bases had no gene match. There are many counts of this clone. The target antigen is unknown. No patient had received any treatment before thyroid surgery. TCRdb re-called clones via MiXCR from the PCR reads. Among approximately 25,000 clones listed, 20% to 25% were seen once. The chain is built from TRBV19 and TRBJ1-1, with TRBD1 identical over 9 bases. The specimen was blood. The clonotype originates from a male donor with papillary thyroid cancer or a benign thyroid nodule (not recorded which). Some clones in this sample may be carry-over from other donors' samples. The DNA for the CDR3 is TGTGCCAGTAGGGCCGGGACAGGGAGCACTGAAGCTTTCTTT. Translated, it gives CASRAGTGSTEAFF.